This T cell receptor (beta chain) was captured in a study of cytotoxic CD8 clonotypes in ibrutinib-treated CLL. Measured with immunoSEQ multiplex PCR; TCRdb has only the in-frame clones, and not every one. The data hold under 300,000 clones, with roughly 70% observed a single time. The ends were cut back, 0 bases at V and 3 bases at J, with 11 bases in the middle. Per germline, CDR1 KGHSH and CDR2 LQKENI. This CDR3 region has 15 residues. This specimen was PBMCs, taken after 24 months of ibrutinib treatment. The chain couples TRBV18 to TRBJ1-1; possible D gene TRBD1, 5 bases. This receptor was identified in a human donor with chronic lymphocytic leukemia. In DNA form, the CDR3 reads TGTGCCAGCTCACCACCGTGGGGCTGGGACACTGAAGCTTTCTTT. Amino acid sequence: CASSPPWGWDTEAFF. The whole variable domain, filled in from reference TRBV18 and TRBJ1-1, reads NAGVMQNPRHLVRRRGQEARLRCSPMKGHSHVYWYRQLPEEGLKFMVYLQKENIIDESGMPKERFSAEFPKEGPSILRIQQVVRGDSAAYFCASSPPWGWDTEAFFGQGTRLTVV.